The 32 T cell receptor beta chains in this list originate from one sample, sequenced in a study of vaccination effects on CD4 cells after COVID-19. The antigens of these receptors remain unknown. The ViraFEST assay expanded antigen-specific CD4+ T cells with viral peptide pools before sequencing. The culture ran for nine to ten days, and then CD4+ T cells were isolated. The infection with SARS-CoV-2 (confirmed by PCR) occurred in this person between March and December 2020. TCRdb's table, derived via immunoSEQ multiplex PCR, lists solely in-frame clones and lacks some. This table has 63,000 or so clones, 65% to 75% appearing once. Material: CD4+ T cells from PBMCs cultured with HIV peptides, obtained before COVID-19 vaccination. The subset here: HIV-1 Nef peptide pool negative control/reference culture. The receptors were sampled from a human donor who had a prior SARS-CoV-2 infection.

This chain links TRBV6-6 with TRBJ2-2; possible D gene TRBD2, 7 bases. This CDR3 is 17 amino acids long. CDR1 and CDR2 from the germline V gene are MNHNY and SVGAGI (reference sequence). The germline V and J ends were trimmed by 5 bases and 3 bases, with 19 bases remaining between them. The CDR3 sequence is CASSRSAGARYTGELFF. CDR3 DNA sequence: TGTGCCAGCAGTCGATCGGCGGGGGCCCGCTACACCGGGGAGCTGTTTTTT.

V gene TRBV23-1 combines with J gene TRBJ2-7; no definite D call. TRBV23-1 is assigned to the ORF class and has an uncertain function. V dropped 4 bases and J dropped 0 bases, with 10 bases sitting between them. The CDR3 has 14 amino acids. The CDR3 spells CASSRARSSYEQYF. CDR3 sequence (DNA): TGCGCCAGCAGTCGGGCACGTTCCTCCTACGAGCAGTACTTC.

This clone showed up just once. The V and J genes are TRBV4-1 and TRBJ1-2; D remains ambiguous. Germline V gene lookup returns CDR1 MGHRA and CDR2 YSYEKL. The V and J ends lost 1 base and 4 bases respectively, with 25 bases between them. The CDR3 runs 19 residues. CDR3 region: CASSQVIRRSEAPLYGYTF. DNA of the CDR3: TGCGCCAGCAGCCAAGTAATAAGGAGGTCGGAAGCGCCCCTCTATGGCTACACCTTC.

This clone was seen more than once but under ten times. The chain recombines TRBV18 with TRBJ2-1, with TRBD1 as a possible D gene (6 bases). V lost 5 bases and J 5 bases, leaving 13 bases between the germline ends. The CDR3 runs to 14 residues. Germline V gene data show CDR1 as KGHSH and CDR2 as LQKENI. The CDR3 is CASSFHPGDNEQFF. The CDR3 DNA reads TGTGCCAGCTCATTCCATCCAGGGGACAATGAGCAGTTCTTC.

V is TRBV5-1 and J is TRBJ2-3, with D perhaps TRBD2 (6 bases). CDR3 size: 15 residues. The V end was cut by 3 bases, the J end by 6 bases, with 17 bases between. Germline lookup yields CDR1 SGHRS and CDR2 YFSETQ. The CDR3 nucleotides are TGCGCCAGCAGCTCCTGGGAGGAAGGAGCGGATACGCAGTATTTT. It yields the protein CASSSWEEGADTQYF.

In its sample, this clone was seen once. This chain links TRBV2 with TRBJ1-1; D perhaps matches TRBD1 (6 bases). Trimming removed 6 bases at V and 7 bases at J, with 12 bases between. The CDR3 extends over 12 amino acids. In germline, CDR1 is SNHLY, CDR2 FYNNEI. The CDR3 is CASRQTGFEAFF. CDR3 bases: TGTGCCAGCAGACAGACAGGTTTTGAAGCTTTCTTT.

This clone occurred a few times. The V call is TRBV20-1, the J call TRBJ1-4; no clear D. V was pared by 3 bases and J by 2 bases, with 10 bases between. Per the germline V gene, CDR1 is DFQATT and CDR2 is SNEGSKA (reference sequence). There are 14 residues in the CDR3. Here the CDR3 reads CSASYGSTNEKLFF. As DNA, the CDR3 is TGCAGTGCTAGTTACGGATCGACTAATGAAAAACTGTTTTTT.

The J gene is TRBJ2-5, the V gene TRBV6-5, with D tentatively TRBD1 (6 bases). Germline V gene data show CDR1 as MNHEY and CDR2 as SVGAGI. This CDR3 spans 13 amino acids. V was cut by 6 bases and J by 2 bases, with 10 bases left in between. CDR3 sequence (DNA): TGTGCCAGCAGCGGACAGATACAAGAGACCCAGTACTTC. It yields the protein CASSGQIQETQYF.

CDR3 nucleotides: TGCGCCAGCAGCCAAGCTTTAGGACTAGCGGGAGATGAGCAGTTCTTC. Protein sequence: CASSQALGLAGDEQFF. The chain joins TRBV4-3 to TRBJ2-1; TRBD2 aligns across 13 bases. This CDR3 contains 16 residues. J gave up 8 bases and V 1 base, and 5 bases lay outside the gene matches. Germline CDR1 and CDR2: LGHNA and YSLEER.

The chain recombines TRBV6-6 with TRBJ2-2; TRBD2 matches at 9 bases. This CDR3 has 18 residues. V shed 5 bases, J shed 0 bases, and the junction held 10 bases outside the gene matches. CDR1 MNHNY and CDR2 SVGAGI come from the germline V gene (reference sequence). The CDR3: CASSLRPGLAANTGELFF. In DNA form, the CDR3 reads TGTGCCAGCAGTCTTCGCCCGGGACTAGCAGCGAACACCGGGGAGCTGTTTTTT.

As DNA, the CDR3 is TGTGCCAGTAGTTACACAAGCCAGACGGGTTCACCCCTCCACTTT. Translating it yields CASSYTSQTGSPLHF. The V gene is TRBV19, the J gene TRBJ1-6, with D uncertain. Germline V gives CDR1 LNHDA, CDR2 SQIVND (reference sequence). This CDR3 spans 15 amino acids. Trimming shortened V by 5 bases and J by 9 bases, and 17 bases separated the two germline ends.

V and J are TRBV7-9 and TRBJ2-3; D possibly corresponds to TRBD2 (5 bases). CDR3 length: 14 residues. V lost 5 bases, J lost 6 bases, and 15 bases lay in between. CDR1 and CDR2 (germline): SEHNR, FQNEAQ (reference sequence). Here the CDR3 reads CASSPGWSSDTQYF. The CDR3 DNA follows: TGTGCCAGCAGCCCGGGGTGGAGTTCGGATACGCAGTATTTT.

The CDR3 protein is CASSFGGGPDTQYF. The CDR3 coding sequence is TGTGCCAGCAGCTTTGGCGGGGGTCCAGATACGCAGTATTTT. J is TRBJ2-3 and V is TRBV7-3; 7 bases align to TRBD2. The CDR3 is made up of 14 amino acids. Losses at the gene ends were 3 bases for V and 4 bases for J; bases not matched to a gene: 4. Germline CDR1 and CDR2: SGHTA and FQGTGA.

This clone has only a few counts. The chain links TRBV18 to TRBJ2-1, with 11 nucleotides matching TRBD2. The V segment lost 3 bases and the J segment 4 bases; nucleotides outside the gene matches: 2. The CDR3 is 15 residues long. Germline V gene data show CDR1 as KGHSH and CDR2 as LQKENI. In DNA, the CDR3 is TGTGCCAGCTCACCGACTAGCGGGACTTACAATGAGCAGTTCTTC. Its translation is CASSPTSGTYNEQFF.

This sequence joins TRBV7-9 and TRBJ2-3, with 8 bases identical to TRBD1. Germline trimming cut 11 bases from V and 3 bases from J; bases unmatched to any gene: 10. Germline values: CDR1 SEHNR, CDR2 FQNEAQ (reference sequence). CDR3 size: 14 residues. The CDR3 loop is CAGGNRGWTDTQYF. In DNA, the CDR3 is TGTGCCGGGGGAAACAGGGGGTGGACAGATACGCAGTATTTT.

This sequence joins TRBV30 and TRBJ2-7, with D perhaps assigned TRBD1 or TRBD2 (5 bases each). This CDR3 is built from 13 residues. The germline V and J ends were trimmed by 0 bases and 9 bases, with 15 bases remaining between them. CDR1 is GTSNPN, CDR2 SVGIG, per germline (reference sequence). The CDR3 DNA reads TGTGCCTGGAGTGTAAAAGGGGAAGGAGGGCAGTACTTC. Its protein is CAWSVKGEGGQYF.

The chain links TRBV7-2 to TRBJ2-7, with D possibly TRBD1 on 7 matching bases. CDR3 length: 18 amino acids. Looked up from germline, CDR1 is SGHTA and CDR2 is FQGNSA. The V end lost 3 bases, the J end lost 3 bases, and 24 bases lay between the germline ends. CDR3 sequence (DNA): TGTGCCAGCAGCTTTAGGGGCAGGGGGGTCCAGGCCCACTACGAGCAGTACTTC. Translating it yields CASSFRGRGVQAHYEQYF.

The rearrangement links TRBV20-1 to TRBJ2-4, with TRBD2 matching 8 bases. The germline gives CDR1 DFQATT, CDR2 SNEGSKA (reference sequence). The V gene end was trimmed by 3 bases and the J gene end by 5 bases; junction bases not matched to a gene: 6. The CDR3 is 14 residues long. The CDR3 DNA sequence: TGCAGTGCTAGTCTGGGGCGGGAGGAAAACATTCAGTACTTC. This codes for CSASLGREENIQYF.

This rearrangement joins TRBV19 to TRBJ1-2, with TRBD1 as a possible D gene (6 bases). This CDR3 has 14 residues. The V and J ends lost 5 bases and 2 bases respectively, with 12 bases between them. Germline V gene lookup returns CDR1 LNHDA and CDR2 SQIVND (reference sequence). The CDR3: CASSGSGTNYGYTF. As DNA, the CDR3 is TGTGCCAGTAGTGGATCCGGGACAAACTATGGCTACACCTTC. Variable domain in full (rest from reference TRBV19 and TRBJ1-2): DGGITQSPKYLFRKEGQNVTLSCEQNLNHDAMYWYRQDPGQGLRLIYYSQIVNDFQKGDIAEGYSVSREKKESFPLTVTSAQKNPTAFYLCASSGSGTNYGYTFGSGTRLTVV.

This clone occurred a few times. The chain links TRBV18 to TRBJ1-6, with TRBD1 as a possible D gene (5 bases). The germline V and J ends were trimmed by 2 bases and 14 bases, with 16 bases remaining between them. The length of the CDR3 is 14 residues. Germline V lookup: CDR1 KGHSH, CDR2 LQKENI. In DNA form, the CDR3 reads TGTGCCAGCTCACCAGCAGGGTCCCCATCGGCCCTCCACTTT. Amino acid sequence: CASSPAGSPSALHF.

The rearrangement links TRBV5-1 to TRBJ1-4, with TRBD1 identical over 8 bases. The CDR3 loop spans 14 amino acids. The germline CDR1 and CDR2 sequences are SGHRS and YFSETQ. Trimming removed 4 bases from V and 10 bases from J; junction bases left unmatched: 9. As DNA, the CDR3 is TGCGCCAGCAGCACGGACAGGGTGGGTGGAAAACTGTTTTTT. It is translated as CASSTDRVGGKLFF.

The chain has TRBV27 and TRBJ2-7; D gene ambiguous. V was trimmed by 6 bases and J by 3 bases, leaving 9 bases between them. The CDR3 extends over 12 amino acids. Germline loops: CDR1 MNHEY, CDR2 SMNVEV (reference sequence). The CDR3 reads CASSGPNYEQYF. As DNA, the CDR3 is TGTGCCAGCAGCGGTCCCAACTACGAGCAGTACTTC.

The V and J genes are TRBV5-1 and TRBJ1-1; D may be TRBD1 (6 bases). This CDR3 is 15 amino acids long. Germline values: CDR1 SGHRS, CDR2 YFSETQ. Trimming removed 4 bases at V and 5 bases at J, with 18 bases between. The CDR3 sequence: CASSEEGGMGTEAFF. The CDR3 region has the DNA TGCGCCAGCAGCGAAGAGGGGGGAATGGGAACTGAAGCTTTCTTT.

Only a few counts were recorded for this clone. The chain is built from TRBV3-1 (or the pseudogene TRBV3-2) and TRBJ2-1; D is unresolved. This CDR3 spans 14 amino acids. Trimming stripped 3 bases from V and 4 bases from J, with 10 bases between. In germline, CDR1 is LGHDT, CDR2 YNNKEL (reference sequence). CDR3 protein: CASSQGLSYNEQFF. For the CDR3, the DNA is TGTGCCAGCAGCCAGGGATTGTCGTACAATGAGCAGTTCTTC.

The rearrangement joins TRBV7-9 to TRBJ2-2; D might be TRBD2 (6 bases). Germline V gene lookup returns CDR1 SEHNR and CDR2 FQNEAQ (reference sequence). The CDR3 is made up of 17 amino acids. V shed 2 bases and J shed 4 bases, with 17 bases lying between them. CDR3 sequence: CASSLLRGFSGTGELFF. In DNA, the CDR3 is TGTGCCAGCAGCTTACTTCGGGGGTTCTCCGGCACCGGGGAGCTGTTTTTT.

The V and J genes are TRBV6-1 and TRBJ1-4; 8 nucleotides line up with TRBD1. The CDR3 sequence is 15 residues long. V lost 3 bases, J lost 4 bases, and 4 bases stayed unmatched. Germline-derived CDR1 and CDR2 are MNHNS and SASEGT. CDR3 in DNA: TGTGCCAGCAGTGATCGCGGACAGGGTAATGAAAAACTGTTTTTT. Translating it yields CASSDRGQGNEKLFF.

This CDR3 is CASSQDRGSSYEQYF. CDR3 sequence (DNA): TGCGCCAGCAGCCAAGATCGAGGTAGCTCCTACGAGCAGTACTTC. The genes are TRBV4-3 and TRBJ2-7; D call uncertain. The ends were cut back, 0 bases at V and 0 bases at J, with 9 bases in the middle. This CDR3 has 15 residues. CDR1 is LGHNA and CDR2 is YSLEER in the germline V gene.

Only a few counts were recorded for this clone. The rearrangement joins TRBV21-1 to TRBJ1-5; TRBD1, the D gene given by the table, was not confirmed from the DNA. TRBV21-1 counts as a pseudogene. This CDR3 has 16 amino acids. The CDR3 DNA is TGTGCCAGCAGCGCCAGGGTAGAAGAAAGCAATCAGCCCCAGCATTTT. This sequence encodes CASSARVEESNQPQHF.

V usage is TRBV7-6 and J usage is TRBJ1-4, with D unclear. This CDR3 is 16 amino acids long. V was shortened by 1 base and J by 5 bases, with 14 bases between the two germline ends. The V gene's germline CDR1 is SGHVS and CDR2 FNYEAQ. The CDR3 DNA reads TGTGCCAGCAGCTTAGAATTGTTGGGGATCAATGAAAAACTGTTTTTT. This codes for CASSLELLGINEKLFF.

The chain recombines TRBV12-3 or TRBV12-4 with TRBJ1-2; D remains ambiguous. The CDR3 is 13 residues long. V was trimmed by 3 bases and J by 2 bases, leaving 7 bases between them. The CDR3 reads CASSFGPNYGYTF. The CDR3, as DNA: TGTGCCAGCAGTTTCGGCCCCAACTATGGCTACACCTTC.

This chain joins TRBV6-2 or TRBV6-3 and TRBJ2-1; 8 nucleotides align to TRBD2. The germline V gene encodes CDR1 MNHEY and CDR2 SVGEGT. V dropped 0 bases and J dropped 5; count of bases not matched to a gene: 9. The CDR3 runs to 17 residues. CDR3 DNA: TGTGCCAGCAGTTACTCGGGAGAGGGGCGGGAGGACAATGAGCAGTTCTTC. This codes for CASSYSGEGREDNEQFF.

The chain is built from TRBV6-2 or TRBV6-3 and TRBJ2-7, with D perhaps TRBD2 (5 bases). CDR3 length equals 14 residues. The V gene lost 6 bases and the J gene lost 0 bases, with 12 bases spanning the gap. Germline CDR1 and CDR2: MNHEY and SVGEGT. CDR3 loop: CASSLRGPSYEQYF. In nucleotides, the CDR3 is TGTGCCAGCAGCCTCCGCGGGCCCTCCTACGAGCAGTACTTC.